The 26 T cell receptor beta chains in this list originate from one sample, sequenced in a study of T cells expressing NK-cell markers. TCRdb reanalyzed the 5' RACE reads and collapses them to one entry per CDR3 protein, without DNA. In total, the table holds about 460,000 distinct CDR3 sequences. Material: blood T cells: a sorted CD56 or NKG2C T cell subset, CD4+ or CD8+ T cells, or bulk PBMC T cells (not recorded which). The receptor set was obtained from a woman aged 45-65 years in good health.

The chain combines TRBV11-3 with TRBJ2-7; TCRdb designates TRBD1, a call that cannot be tested without DNA. Germline loops: CDR1 SGHNT, CDR2 YENEEA. There are 16 residues in the CDR3. The CDR3 sequence: CASSLVLGGPLYEQYF.

The J gene is TRBJ2-1, the V gene TRBV28; TCRdb indicates TRBD2, and absent DNA this call remains unverified. The V gene's germline CDR1 is MDHEN and CDR2 SYDVKM. The CDR3 is made up of 17 amino acids. CDR3 protein: CASSVLVGGSSYNEQFF. The whole variable domain, filled in from reference TRBV28 and TRBJ2-1, reads DVKVTQSSRYLVKRTGEKVFLECVQDMDHENMFWYRQDPGLGLRLIYFSYDVKMKEKGDIPEGYSVSREKKERFSLILESASTNQTSMYLCASSVLVGGSSYNEQFFGPGTRLTVL.

This chain uses TRBV11-3 with TRBJ2-2; the TCRdb call, TRBD2, lacks DNA for checking. The CDR3 loop spans 19 amino acids. The germline CDR1 and CDR2 sequences are SGHNT and YENEEA. CDR3 amino acids: CASSSPLTSGRTNTGELFF.

The chain is built from TRBV27 and TRBJ2-5. CDR3 length: 13 residues. Per germline, CDR1 MNHEY and CDR2 SMNVEV (reference sequence). CDR3 loop: CASRESGQETQYF.

The chain is built from TRBV6-6 and TRBJ1-5. Per germline, CDR1 MNHNY and CDR2 SVGAGI (reference sequence). This CDR3 spans 12 amino acids. CDR3 loop: CASSTATQPQHF.

This rearrangement joins TRBV24-1 to TRBJ2-3; TCRdb indicates TRBD2, and absent DNA this call remains unverified. CDR1 and CDR2 (germline): KGHDR, SFDVKD. The CDR3 totals 15 residues. The CDR3 loop is CATSDGGGPSDTQYF.

This chain joins TRBV6-5 and TRBJ2-1. Germline CDR1 reads MNHEY; CDR2 reads SVGAGI. This CDR3 has 15 residues. The CDR3: CASSSTYSSTNEQFF.

The V call is TRBV25-1, the J call TRBJ1-6. CDR1 and CDR2 from the germline V gene are MGHDK and SYGVNS. The CDR3 totals 13 residues. CDR3 loop: CASRPVGDSPLHF.

The rearrangement uses TRBV10-3 and TRBJ2-1. CDR1 ENHRY and CDR2 SYGVKD come from the germline V gene. This CDR3 has 13 amino acids. This chain's CDR3 is CAIRETDSNEQFF.

The gene calls are TRBV3-1 and TRBJ2-2; TCRdb reports TRBD2, a call that lacks DNA to check it against. Germline CDR1 LGHDT, CDR2 YNNKEL (reference sequence). The CDR3 has 15 residues. CDR3 region: CASSQDVLAIRELFF.

The J gene is TRBJ2-1, the V gene TRBV12-3 or TRBV12-4; TCRdb's D call, TRBD2, is unchecked because there is no DNA. This CDR3 has 15 residues. The chain's CDR3 is CASSQIAGAPHEQFF.

The chain is built from TRBV5-1 and TRBJ2-3. The CDR3 is 12 residues long. CDR1 is SGHRS and CDR2 is YFSETQ in the germline V gene. The CDR3 sequence is CASRLVGDTQYF.

The genes are TRBV25-1 and TRBJ2-3; lacking DNA, the TRBD1 call made by TCRdb goes unchecked. Germline V gives CDR1 MGHDK, CDR2 SYGVNS. CDR3 length: 14 amino acids. The chain's CDR3 is CASSRTGMADTQYF.

The chain is built from TRBV5-1 and TRBJ1-2; lacking DNA, the TRBD1 call made by TCRdb goes unchecked. Germline V gene data show CDR1 as SGHRS and CDR2 as YFSETQ. The CDR3 has 15 amino acids. The CDR3 here is CASSLGTGITYGYTF.

The rearrangement links TRBV29-1 to TRBJ1-2; no DNA is available, so the TRBD1 call from TCRdb remains unchecked. Germline V gene lookup returns CDR1 SQVTM and CDR2 ANQGSEA. This CDR3 comprises 14 residues. The CDR3 here is CSVEGAGNLDGYTF.

The chain carries TRBV2 and TRBJ1-2; the D call of TRBD1 rests on TCRdb alone, since no DNA is present to check it. The CDR3 totals 14 residues. The germline CDR1 and CDR2 sequences are SNHLY and FYNNEI. CDR3: CASSERGQVYGYTF. Using reference TRBV2 and TRBJ1-2 for the parts outside the CDR3, the full variable domain is EPEVTQTPSHQVTQMGQEVILRCVPISNHLYFYWYRQILGQKVEFLVSFYNNEISEKSEIFDDQFSVERPDGSNFTLKIRSTKLEDSAMYFCASSERGQVYGYTFGSGTRLTVV.

The J gene is TRBJ1-1, the V gene TRBV11-2; TCRdb calls TRBD1, which cannot be checked without DNA. Looked up from germline, CDR1 is SGHAT and CDR2 is FQNNGV. This CDR3 comprises 12 residues. CDR3 sequence: CASSPDSSRAFF.

The chain recombines TRBV29-1 with TRBJ1-3. The length of the CDR3 is 13 residues. Germline V gives CDR1 SQVTM, CDR2 ANQGSEA. The CDR3: CSVQHGAGNTIYF.

The J gene is TRBJ1-1, the V gene TRBV12-3 or TRBV12-4. The CDR3 has 15 residues. The CDR3 here is CASSLANRRTTGAFF.

J is TRBJ1-1 and V is TRBV10-3. This CDR3 is built from 15 residues. From germline, CDR1 is ENHRY and CDR2 SYGVKD. CDR3 protein: CAISEPYGYNTEAFF.

This rearrangement joins TRBV29-1 to TRBJ2-4; TCRdb outputs TRBD2, but without DNA this stays unchecked. This CDR3 region has 12 residues. The V gene's germline CDR1 is SQVTM and CDR2 ANQGSEA. CDR3 in amino acids: CSGRFDKNIQYF.

V usage is TRBV7-8 and J usage is TRBJ2-5; TCRdb reports TRBD2, a call that lacks DNA to check it against. Germline CDR1 reads SGHVS; CDR2 reads FQNEAQ. The CDR3 is 18 residues long. The CDR3: CASSPSAGRLAGQETQYF.

The V and J genes are TRBV5-1 and TRBJ1-3. This CDR3 has 14 amino acids. The germline V gene encodes CDR1 SGHRS and CDR2 YFSETQ. Here the CDR3 reads CASSSLVGGNTIYF.

This chain uses TRBV12-3 or TRBV12-4 with TRBJ2-7; checking the TCRdb D call of TRBD2 is not possible without DNA. The CDR3 length is 13 residues. The chain's CDR3 is CASRGQNSYEQYF.

V usage is TRBV7-2 and J usage is TRBJ2-1; TCRdb's D call of TRBD1 is untestable without DNA. Germline V CDR1 and CDR2: SGHTA, FQGNSA. This CDR3 is built from 14 residues. Here the CDR3 reads CASSLALRVREQFF.

This rearrangement joins TRBV4-1 to TRBJ2-2. CDR1 is MGHRA, CDR2 YSYEKL, per germline. The CDR3 is 17 residues long. CDR3 region: CASSQEARAANTGELFF.